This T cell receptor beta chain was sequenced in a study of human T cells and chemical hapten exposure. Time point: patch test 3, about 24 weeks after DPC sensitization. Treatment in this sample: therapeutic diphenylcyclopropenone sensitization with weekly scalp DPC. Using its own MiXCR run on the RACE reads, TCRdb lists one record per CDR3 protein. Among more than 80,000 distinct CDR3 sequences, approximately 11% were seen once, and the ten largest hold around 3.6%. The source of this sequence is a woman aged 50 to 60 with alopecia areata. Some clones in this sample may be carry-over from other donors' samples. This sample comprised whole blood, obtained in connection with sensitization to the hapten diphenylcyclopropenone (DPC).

CDR3 sequence: CSVDLTSGRAINEQFF. CDR3 sequence (DNA): TGCAGCGTTGACTTGACTAGCGGGAGGGCGATCAATGAGCAGTTCTTC. J is TRBJ2-1 and V is TRBV29-1, with 14 bases lining up with TRBD2. Unmatched junction bases numbered 7, after V lost 3 bases and J lost 6 bases. The CDR3 loop spans 16 amino acids. Germline V gene sequence: CDR1 SQVTM, CDR2 ANQGSEA.